This record covers a single T cell receptor beta chain. This specimen belongs to a study of blood T cell repertoires in COVID-19. Study context: COVID-19 samples from acute and convalescent phases originated in the United States, Italy and Spain.

The Seattle patients, enrolled during active infection, were followed longitudinally. How the authors handled the data: Amplified reference gene primers provided the basis for estimating nucleated cell counts. TCRdb's copy holds only in-frame clones and misses some; the assay was immunoSEQ multiplex PCR. V, J and clone size are taken as reported in that table, and D and trimming were inferred from the DNA itself. The repertoire holds roughly 200,000 clones, nearly 90% seen once, with roughly a sixth in the top ten. The CDR3 contains 16 residues. V lost 4 bases, J lost 1 base, and 9 bases stayed unmatched. The germline V gene encodes CDR1 SGHRS and CDR2 YFSETQ.

The sample was peripheral blood. This chain links TRBV5-1 with TRBJ2-7; the match to TRBD2 covers 9 bases. The receptor was isolated from a man aged 50 to 60 with COVID-19, enrolled during active disease. The CDR3 DNA follows: TGCGCCAGCAGCCTGGTGGCTAGCGGGATGTCCTACGAGCAGTACTTC. Translated: CASSLVASGMSYEQYF.